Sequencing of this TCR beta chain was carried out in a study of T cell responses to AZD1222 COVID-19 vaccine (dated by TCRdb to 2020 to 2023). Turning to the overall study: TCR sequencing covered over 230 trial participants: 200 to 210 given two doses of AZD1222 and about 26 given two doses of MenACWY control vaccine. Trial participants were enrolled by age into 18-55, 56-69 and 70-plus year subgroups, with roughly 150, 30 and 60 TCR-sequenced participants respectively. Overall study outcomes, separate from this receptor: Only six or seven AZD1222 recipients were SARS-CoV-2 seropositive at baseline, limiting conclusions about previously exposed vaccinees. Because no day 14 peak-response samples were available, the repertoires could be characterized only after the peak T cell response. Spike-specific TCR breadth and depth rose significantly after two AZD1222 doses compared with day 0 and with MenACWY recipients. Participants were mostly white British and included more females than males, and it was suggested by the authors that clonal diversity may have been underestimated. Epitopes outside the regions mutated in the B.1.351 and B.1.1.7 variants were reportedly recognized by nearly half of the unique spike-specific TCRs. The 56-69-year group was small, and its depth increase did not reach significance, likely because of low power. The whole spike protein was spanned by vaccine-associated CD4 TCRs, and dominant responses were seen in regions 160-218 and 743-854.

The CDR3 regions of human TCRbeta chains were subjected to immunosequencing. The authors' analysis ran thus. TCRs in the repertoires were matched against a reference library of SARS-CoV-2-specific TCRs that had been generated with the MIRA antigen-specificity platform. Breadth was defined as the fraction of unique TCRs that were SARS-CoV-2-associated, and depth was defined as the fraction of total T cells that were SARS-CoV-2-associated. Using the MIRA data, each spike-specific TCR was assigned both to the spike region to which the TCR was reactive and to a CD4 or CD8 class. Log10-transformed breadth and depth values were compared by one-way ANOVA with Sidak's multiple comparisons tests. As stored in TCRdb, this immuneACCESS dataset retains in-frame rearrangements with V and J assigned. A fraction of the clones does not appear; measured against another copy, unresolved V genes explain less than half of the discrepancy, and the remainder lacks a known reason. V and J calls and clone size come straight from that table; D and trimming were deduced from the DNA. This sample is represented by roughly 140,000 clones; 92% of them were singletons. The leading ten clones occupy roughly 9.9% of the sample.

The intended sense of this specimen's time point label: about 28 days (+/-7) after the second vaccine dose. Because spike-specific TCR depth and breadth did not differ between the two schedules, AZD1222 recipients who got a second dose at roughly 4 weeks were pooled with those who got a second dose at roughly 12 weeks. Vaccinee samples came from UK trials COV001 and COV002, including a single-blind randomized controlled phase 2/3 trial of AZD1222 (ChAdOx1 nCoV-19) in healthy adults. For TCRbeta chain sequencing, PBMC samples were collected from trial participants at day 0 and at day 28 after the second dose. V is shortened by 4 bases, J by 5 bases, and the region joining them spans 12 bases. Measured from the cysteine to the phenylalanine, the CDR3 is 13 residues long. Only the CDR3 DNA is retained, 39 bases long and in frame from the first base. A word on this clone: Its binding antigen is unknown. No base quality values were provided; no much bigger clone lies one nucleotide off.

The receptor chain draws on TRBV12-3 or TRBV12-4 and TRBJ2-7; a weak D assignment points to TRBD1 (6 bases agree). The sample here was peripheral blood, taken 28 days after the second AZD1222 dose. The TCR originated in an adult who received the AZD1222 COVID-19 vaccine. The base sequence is TGTGCCAGCAGTTATGGACAGTTGGACGAGCAGTACTTC. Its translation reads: CASSYGQLDEQYF.